The clone carrying this TCR beta chain turned up a few times. The antigen remains unidentified. This record comes from a study of naive and memory T cell subsets. Study results and caveats: Reportedly, tuberculin skin test sites gave far more TCRs than other biopsies. Higher TCR numbers at tuberculin sites reflect T cell infiltration, per interpretation.

V dropped 4 bases and J dropped 6; count of bases not matched to a gene: 12. Germline V lookup: CDR1 LGHNA, CDR2 YNFKEQ. The CDR3 is 16 amino acids. Ligated cDNA underwent four rounds of PCR with nested alpha and beta constant region primers and SP2. TCRdb ran MiXCR on the UMI-ligation and nested PCR reads and lists one entry per CDR3 protein. The sample shows fewer than 35,000 distinct CDR3 sequences, more than 6.5% of them seen only once. Treatment defined: skin biopsy from PPD injection site in Mantoux-positive individual. An oligonucleotide containing a UMI was ligated to the 3' end of TCR cDNA. Biopsied sites were PPD injections in people with a positive Mantoux test. Reverse transcription used DNase-treated unsorted total RNA, aiming for about 1 to 1000 ng.

V usage is TRBV4-2 and J usage is TRBJ2-7; 10 nucleotides line up with TRBD2. The sequence was obtained from an adult in good health. The source material was skin, sampled from a tuberculin skin test site. DNA for the CDR3: TGTGCCAGCAGCCTCATTAATAGCGGGGGGCCGGGCGAGCAGTACTTC. This encodes CASSLINSGGPGEQYF.